This T cell receptor beta chain comes out of a study of CD8+CD57+ T cells in acquired aplastic anemia. Across the study: Recorded DNA amounts for sorted CD4+ and CD8+ cells had an average of approximately 3 ug. The study obtained around 10 million reads on average for CD4+ cells from healthy donors. Study observations and caveats: The same twenty-nine CD8+ CDR3 sequences occurred in patients and in controls. For CD8+ Simpson's diversity, patients and controls showed no significant difference.

TCR beta VDJ and CDR3 profiles were obtained from a genomic DNA template. TCRdb reanalysed the reads using MiXCR and keeps one entry per CDR3 protein. The table lists approximately 81,000 distinct CDR3 sequences, around 44% of them singletons. Losses at the gene ends were 3 bases for V and 8 bases for J; bases not matched to a gene: 4. Germline V gives CDR1 WSHSY, CDR2 SAAADI. The CDR3 runs 13 residues. This clonotype was detected ten times or more. What it recognizes is unknown. The chain recombines TRBV10-2 with TRBJ2-4; 7 bases are shared with TRBD2. Sample: sorted CD4+, CD8+, or CD8+CD57+ T cells (not recorded which) from PBMCs. This clonotype originated in a human donor in good health, serving as a control. The CDR3 reads CASSEWGRDIQYF. The CDR3 DNA is TGCGCCAGCAGTGAATGGGGGAGGGACATTCAGTACTTC.